The entry that follows covers one TCR beta chain sequence. A much bigger clone sits one base away, suggesting this may be a read error. TCRdb passed the 5' RACE reads through MiXCR, listing each CDR3 protein once. This table has 30,000 or so distinct CDR3 sequences, roughly 6.3% appearing once. Deletions cut 3 bases from V and 5 bases from J, with 16 bases between. The CDR3 loop spans 15 amino acids. CDR1 and CDR2 from the germline V gene are KGHDR and SFDVKD. This entry belongs to a study of T cells after yellow fever vaccination. The TCR originated in a man younger than 45 who received the YFV17D yellow fever vaccine. The V and J genes are TRBV24-1 and TRBJ2-7, with D perhaps TRBD2 (5 bases). Sequencing used PBMCs, either bulk or a sorted T-cell subset (CD4+, CD8+, memory, or dextramer-sorted; not recorded which), obtained on the day of the yellow fever booster vaccination. CDR3 DNA sequence: TGTGCCACCAGTGATCCCACAGAGGGTGACCACGAGCAGTACTTC. Translating it yields CATSDPTEGDHEQYF.